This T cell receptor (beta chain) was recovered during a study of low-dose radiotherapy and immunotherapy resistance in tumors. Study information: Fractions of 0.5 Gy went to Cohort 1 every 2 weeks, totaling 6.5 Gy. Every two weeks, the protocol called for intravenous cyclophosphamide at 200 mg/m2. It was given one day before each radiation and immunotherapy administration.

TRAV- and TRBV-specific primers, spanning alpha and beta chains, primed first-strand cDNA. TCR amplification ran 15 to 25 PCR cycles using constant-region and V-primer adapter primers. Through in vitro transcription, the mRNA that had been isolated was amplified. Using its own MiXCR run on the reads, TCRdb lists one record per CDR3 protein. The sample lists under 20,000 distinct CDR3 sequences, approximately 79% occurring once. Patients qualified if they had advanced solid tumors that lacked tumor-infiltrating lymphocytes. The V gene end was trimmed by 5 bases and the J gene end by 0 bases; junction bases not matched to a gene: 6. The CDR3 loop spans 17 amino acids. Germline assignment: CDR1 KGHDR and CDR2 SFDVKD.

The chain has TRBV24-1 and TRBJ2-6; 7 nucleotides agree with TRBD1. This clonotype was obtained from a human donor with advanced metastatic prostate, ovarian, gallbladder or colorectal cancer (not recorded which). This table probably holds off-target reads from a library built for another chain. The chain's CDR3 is CATSAQGPRSGANVLTF. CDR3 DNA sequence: TGTGCCACCAGTGCACAGGGGCCCCGCTCTGGGGCCAACGTCCTGACTTTC.